These T cell receptor beta chains were read from a single sample in a study of blood T cell repertoires in COVID-19. Sequencing used immunoSEQ multiplex PCR; TCRdb keeps in-frame clones, though not all of them. The sample has some 200,000 clones; about 80% are singletons. Sequenced input: peripheral blood. The receptor source for this set is a man under 40 with active or convalescent COVID-19. CDR3s include the opening cysteine and the closing phenylalanine or tryptophan. The D gene is left open where the match is weak. Expanded clones get a size class; other rows say once, few or many, or leave the size out.

CASTAGWVDTQYF | TGTGCCAGCACCGCAGGTTGGGTGGATACGCAGTATTTT | NA | TRBJ2-3 | NA | TRBV12-3/TRBV12-4
CASKVRGIGYGYTF | TGTGCCAGTAAGGTCAGGGGGATCGGGTATGGCTACACCTTC | few | TRBJ1-2 | TRBD1 | TRBV19
CAWVGDLNTEAFF | TGTGCCTGGGTAGGAGACTTGAACACTGAAGCTTTCTTT | NA | TRBJ1-1 | NA | TRBV30
CATQPQGSTDTQYF | TGTGCCACCCAACCCCAGGGTAGCACAGATACGCAGTATTTT | NA | TRBJ2-3 | NA | TRBV19
CASSLASGMVYGYTF | TGTGCCAGCAGCTTAGCATCAGGGATGGTCTATGGCTACACCTTC | few | TRBJ1-2 | NA | TRBV7-2
CASSPTEGAKGETQYF | TGTGCCAGCTCCCCCACGGAGGGGGCGAAAGGAGAGACCCAGTACTTC | NA | TRBJ2-5 | NA | TRBV18
CASTSTGGRSTDTQYF | TGCGCCAGCACCTCGACAGGGGGAAGGAGCACAGATACGCAGTATTTT | NA | TRBJ2-3 | TRBD1 | TRBV10-1
CATSDRGLAGGLETQYF | TGTGCCACCAGTGACCGAGGACTAGCGGGGGGGCTCGAGACCCAGTACTTC | NA | TRBJ2-5 | TRBD2 | TRBV24-1
CASSFNRGRLGGYTF | TGTGCCAGCAGCTTCAACAGGGGCCGCCTAGGTGGCTACACCTTC | NA | TRBJ1-2 | TRBD1 | TRBV13
CASGLLSGLYNEQFF | TGTGCTAGTGGTTTGCTATCGGGACTATACAATGAGCAGTTCTTC | NA | TRBJ2-1 | TRBD2 | TRBV12-5
CASSYSPGTDLWGYTF | TGTGCCAGCAGTTACTCGCCCGGGACAGATCTGTGGGGCTACACCTTC | once | TRBJ1-2 | TRBD1 | TRBV6-5
CASSPWQREGNEQFF | TGTGCCAGCTCACCCTGGCAGCGGGAGGGGAATGAGCAGTTCTTC | NA | TRBJ2-1 | TRBD2 | TRBV18
CASSALGTGDGNGYTF | TGTGCCAGCAGTGCCCTTGGGACAGGGGACGGGAATGGCTACACCTTC | NA | TRBJ1-2 | TRBD1 | TRBV6-1
CSVDRALNEQFF | TGCAGCGTTGACAGGGCCCTCAATGAGCAGTTCTTC | NA | TRBJ2-1 | NA | TRBV29-1
CASSRDSVNSPLHF | TGTGCCAGTAGTAGAGACAGTGTAAATTCACCCCTCCACTTT | few | TRBJ1-6 | NA | TRBV19
CASSLPSGDYEQYF | TGCGCCAGCAGCTTGCCTAGCGGAGACTACGAGCAGTACTTC | NA | TRBJ2-7 | TRBD2 | TRBV5-1
CASSLDRQAKSYGYTF | TGCGCCAGCAGCTTGGATCGCCAAGCTAAGAGCTATGGCTACACCTTC | NA | TRBJ1-2 | NA | TRBV5-1
CASSIRLAGEQETQYF | TGTGCCAGCAGTATTCGACTAGCGGGGGAACAAGAGACCCAGTACTTC | NA | TRBJ2-5 | TRBD2 | TRBV2
CASSLGTGAFYGYTF | TGTGCCAGCAGTTTAGGCACAGGGGCCTTCTATGGCTACACCTTC | NA | TRBJ1-2 | TRBD1 | TRBV27
CASSIPRTGGHSPLHF | TGTGCCAGCAGTATCCCACGGACAGGGGGGCACTCACCCCTCCACTTT | NA | TRBJ1-6 | TRBD1 | TRBV27
CASSSDRVSYNSPLHF | TGTGCCAGCAGTTCCGACAGGGTGTCCTATAATTCACCCCTCCACTTT | NA | TRBJ1-6 | TRBD1 | TRBV6-6
CAWNSGQGRQFF | TGTGCCTGGAATTCCGGACAGGGGAGACAGTTCTTC | once | TRBJ2-1 | TRBD1 | TRBV30
CASSLASQGATHEQYF | TGCGCCAGCAGCTTGGCCTCCCAGGGGGCAACTCACGAGCAGTACTTC | few | TRBJ2-7 | TRBD1 | TRBV5-1
CATEGEESYGYTF | TGTGCCACTGAAGGGGAGGAGAGCTATGGCTACACCTTC | once | TRBJ1-2 | NA | TRBV15
CASSHAGTSGRPETQYF | TGCGCCAGCAGCCATGCCGGGACTAGCGGGAGACCGGAGACCCAGTACTTC | once | TRBJ2-5 | TRBD2 | TRBV4-3
CASSQDRGLDTEAFF | TGCGCCAGCAGCCAAGATAGGGGGTTGGATACTGAAGCTTTCTTT | NA | TRBJ1-1 | NA | TRBV4-3